This T cell receptor beta chain originates from a study of T-cell reconstitution after alpha-beta-depleted transplantation in children (dated by TCRdb to the mid-2010s). Study-wide context: Using TCR repertoire profiling, the study followed T-cell immune reconstitution in a quantitative way in children after TCRalphabeta/CD19-depleted allogeneic hematopoietic cell transplantation. Results and caveats for the whole study, not just this receptor: Apparently early alphabetaT-cell count recovery about two months after transplant reportedly relied on only several hundred rapidly expanded clones derived from non-depleted graft cells. In some patients, the high TCRbeta diversity seen at day 60 was put down to recipient T cells and intrathymic progenitors that had survived conditioning. Over subsequent months, a decline in hyperexpanded clone frequencies was noted, and after one year, T-cell counts and TCRbeta diversity were mostly ascribed to newly produced T cells.

In light of the paper, this sample's treatment or condition label describes: allogeneic hematopoietic cell transplantation with graft depleted of TCRalphabeta T cells and CD19 B cells. Transplant recipients were children who received TCRalphabeta/CD19-depleted allogeneic hematopoietic cell grafts. This clonotype was found a few times. Its antigen is not yet known. Qualities for individual bases were not recorded, and no much larger clone is one base off. A distance of 19 bases separates the germline ends of V and J, which lose 2 bases and 6 bases respectively. CDR1 and CDR2 were assigned from the germline V gene (reference sequence) as GTSNPN and SVGIG. The CDR3, cysteine through phenylalanine, is 15 amino acids long. Of the read, only the CDR3 DNA is kept; its 45 bases are in frame from base 1. Library creation used PCR. The data were produced on an Illumina HiSeq 2500. To normalize quantification of the TCRbeta repertoire, the TCR libraries were built with molecular barcoding that relied on unique molecular identifiers. The public reads were quality trimmed at Q25 with fastp and then assembled into clones with MiXCR by TCRdb, keeping productive beta chains. For every CDR3 protein sequence, its rows merge into one entry that carries the most common genes and DNA. This sample comprises hundreds of thousands of distinct CDR3 sequences, nearly 8% of them detected only once. The top ten hold 8.5% to 9.5% of the sample.

The sequenced sample was peripheral blood, obtained 360 days after TCRalphabeta/CD19-depleted stem cell transplant. The chain is assembled from TRBV30 and TRBJ1-1; TRBD1 is possibly the D segment (6 matching bases). This sequence originates from a female patient aged 2-9 years who had a stem cell transplant for Fanconi anemia, so the T cells may come from the graft donor. DNA sequence: TGTGCCTGGAGTCTCGGGGGACACAATGGCGCTGAAGCTTTCTTT. Translated, this is CAWSLGGHNGAEAFF.